A selection of T cell receptor beta chains follows, all from one sample in a study of vaccination and CD4 T cells after COVID-19. These TCRs' antigens remain unknown. TCRdb reprocessed the PCR reads with MiXCR, giving one entry per CDR3 protein. The table includes some 11,000 distinct CDR3 sequences, more than 40% detected once. Sequenced input: CD4+ T cells from blood, cultured in vitro. These receptors were obtained from a human donor who had recovered from COVID-19. Each CDR3 is given with its conserved first and last residue. A D gene is named only where the DNA matches it firmly. A row's size may be missing; if present it is once, few, many or a size class.

j_call	clone_size	v_call	d_call	cdr3_aa	cdr3_nt
TRBJ1-2	once	TRBV29-1	NA	CSTKNWGLEGYTF	TGCAGCACTAAAAATTGGGGGTTGGAGGGCTACACCTTC
TRBJ2-1	NA	TRBV10-1	NA	CASSKALTSADEQFF	TGCGCCAGCAGTAAGGCACTGACCTCTGCTGATGAGCAGTTCTTC
TRBJ2-7	few	TRBV12-3/TRBV12-4	NA	CASSHRDPPGQYF	TGTGCCAGCAGTCACAGGGACCCTCCGGGGCAGTACTTC
TRBJ1-2	NA	TRBV11-2	NA	CASSLLPRTDRSYSYGYTF	TGTGCCAGCAGCTTATTGCCGAGGACAGATCGTTCTTATAGCTATGGCTACACCTTC
TRBJ2-1	NA	TRBV3-1	TRBD2	CASSQVGGRAYNEQFF	TGTGCCAGCAGCCAAGTGGGCGGGAGGGCCTACAATGAGCAGTTCTTC
TRBJ1-1	NA	TRBV7-9	NA	CASSLEGGNTEAFF	TGTGCCAGCAGCTTAGAAGGCGGTAACACTGAAGCTTTCTTT
TRBJ2-1	NA	TRBV11-2	TRBD2	CASSDPGLAGGPRAYNEQFF	TGTGCCAGCAGCGACCCGGGACTAGCGGGAGGGCCCAGAGCCTACAATGAGCAGTTCTTC
TRBJ2-5	NA	TRBV20-1	NA	CSASSLQETQYF	TGCAGTGCTAGCTCCCTTCAAGAGACCCAGTACTTC
TRBJ1-5	NA	TRBV30	NA	CACQRGHSNQPQHF	TGTGCCTGTCAGAGGGGTCATAGCAATCAGCCCCAGCATTTT
TRBJ1-1	NA	TRBV14	NA	CASSQGVWQNTEAFF	TGTGCCAGCAGCCAAGGGGTCTGGCAAAACACTGAAGCTTTCTTT
TRBJ2-7	NA	TRBV10-3	NA	CAISESGLGEQYF	TGTGCCATCAGTGAGTCGGGCTTGGGCGAGCAGTACTTC
TRBJ2-6	NA	TRBV28	NA	CASSTPVGGANVLTF	TGTGCCAGCAGTACCCCAGTTGGTGGGGCCAACGTCCTGACTTTC
TRBJ1-3	NA	TRBV30	NA	CAWSPQGLGNTIYF	TGTGCCTGGAGCCCCCAGGGTCTGGGGAACACCATATATTTT
TRBJ2-2	NA	TRBV5-4	TRBD1	CASSPDGTARNTGELFF	TGTGCCAGCAGCCCGGACGGGACAGCACGGAACACCGGGGAGCTGTTTTTT
TRBJ2-7	NA	TRBV6-5	NA	CASSYGGRGHEQYF	TGTGCCAGCAGTTACGGTGGGAGAGGCCACGAGCAGTACTTC
TRBJ2-3	NA	TRBV5-4	TRBD2	CASRGTMGDTQYF	TGTGCCAGCAGAGGGACTATGGGAGATACGCAGTATTTT
TRBJ2-1	few	TRBV20-1	NA	CSATMTGSSSYNEQFF	TGCAGTGCCACAATGACCGGGTCAAGCTCCTACAATGAGCAGTTCTTC
TRBJ2-3	few	TRBV20-1	TRBD2	CSPRTSPDTQYF	TGCAGTCCCCGGACTAGTCCAGATACGCAGTATTTT
TRBJ2-2	NA	TRBV19	NA	CASSIRGRDAGGELFF	TGTGCCAGTAGTATACGAGGCAGGGATGCGGGCGGGGAGCTGTTTTTT
TRBJ1-1	once	TRBV28	NA	CASSIPMRGLSAFF	TGTGCCAGCAGTATCCCTATGAGGGGATTGTCGGCTTTCTTT
TRBJ1-3	once	TRBV28	NA	CASSRKWDSGNTIYF	TGTGCCAGCAGTAGGAAGTGGGACTCTGGAAACACCATATATTTT
TRBJ1-5	NA	TRBV6-1	NA	CASSPITGFNQPQHF	TGTGCCAGCAGTCCGATTACGGGGTTCAATCAGCCCCAGCATTTT
TRBJ2-5	NA	TRBV6-1	NA	CASSGRGLASETQYF	TGTGCCAGCTCGGGTCGTGGGCTGGCATCAGAGACCCAGTACTTC
TRBJ1-4	few	TRBV28	NA	CASSTRGEVYEKLFF	TGTGCCAGCAGCACACGGGGGGAAGTTTATGAAAAACTGTTTTTT
TRBJ1-3	NA	TRBV27	NA	CASRPGTAGNTIYF	TGTGCCAGCCGACCCGGGACGGCTGGAAACACCATATATTTT
TRBJ2-7	NA	TRBV7-3	TRBD2	CASSPGGASGIYEQYF	TGTGCCAGCAGCCCAGGTGGGGCTAGCGGGATTTACGAGCAGTACTTC
TRBJ1-5	few	TRBV2	TRBD1	CASRAGTGTNQPQHF	TGTGCCAGCAGGGCCGGGACAGGGACCAATCAGCCCCAGCATTTT
TRBJ2-2	NA	TRBV2	TRBD2	CASRAGLAGTGELFF	TGTGCCAGCAGGGCGGGACTAGCGGGGACCGGGGAGCTGTTTTTT
TRBJ1-5	NA	TRBV7-2	TRBD1	CASSLRQGSNQPQHF	TGTGCCAGCAGCTTAAGACAGGGTAGCAATCAGCCCCAGCATTTT
TRBJ1-5	NA	TRBV19	NA	CASSMETVSNQPQHF	TGTGCCAGTAGTATGGAGACGGTAAGCAATCAGCCCCAGCATTTT
TRBJ2-6	NA	TRBV20-1	TRBD1	CSARDREYSGANVLTF	TGCAGTGCGCGGGACAGGGAATACTCTGGGGCCAACGTCCTGACTTTC
TRBJ2-3	few	TRBV27	NA	CASSSAGLPADTQYF	TGTGCCAGCAGTTCGGCTGGCCTCCCGGCAGATACGCAGTATTTT
TRBJ2-3	NA	TRBV11-2	TRBD2	CASSSSLREAADTQYF	TGTGCCAGCAGCTCCTCTTTGCGGGAGGCGGCAGATACGCAGTATTTT
TRBJ1-2	few	TRBV28	TRBD1	CASSSTGVKGGYTF	TGTGCCAGCAGTTCCACAGGGGTAAAAGGGGGCTACACCTTC
TRBJ1-5	NA	TRBV30	NA	CAWNSGLANQPQHF	TGTGCCTGGAATTCTGGCCTCGCAAATCAGCCCCAGCATTTT
TRBJ1-2	NA	TRBV6-1	NA	CASSPAVSNYGYTF	TGTGCCAGCAGCCCAGCGGTCTCTAACTATGGCTACACCTTC
TRBJ1-6	few	TRBV20-1	NA	CSARKFGQTNSPLHF	TGCAGTGCCCGCAAGTTCGGCCAGACGAATTCACCCCTCCACTTT
TRBJ1-1	NA	TRBV28	NA	CASSQGTGNTEAFF	TGTGCCAGCAGTCAAGGGACGGGAAACACTGAAGCTTTCTTT
TRBJ2-3	NA	TRBV7-3	TRBD2	CASSSSDKAGLDTQYF	TGTGCCAGCAGCTCCAGCGATAAAGCGGGACTAGATACGCAGTATTTT
TRBJ2-2	NA	TRBV6-1	NA	CASRHRDGANTGELFF	TGTGCCAGCAGACACAGGGACGGAGCGAACACCGGGGAGCTGTTTTTT
TRBJ1-5	few	TRBV4-1	NA	CASSQVDMGMSAGQPQHF	TGCGCCAGCAGCCAAGTCGACATGGGCATGAGCGCGGGTCAGCCCCAGCATTTT
TRBJ2-3	once	TRBV20-1	TRBD2	CSAGTSGRPDTQYF	TGCAGTGCTGGGACTAGCGGGAGACCAGATACGCAGTATTTT